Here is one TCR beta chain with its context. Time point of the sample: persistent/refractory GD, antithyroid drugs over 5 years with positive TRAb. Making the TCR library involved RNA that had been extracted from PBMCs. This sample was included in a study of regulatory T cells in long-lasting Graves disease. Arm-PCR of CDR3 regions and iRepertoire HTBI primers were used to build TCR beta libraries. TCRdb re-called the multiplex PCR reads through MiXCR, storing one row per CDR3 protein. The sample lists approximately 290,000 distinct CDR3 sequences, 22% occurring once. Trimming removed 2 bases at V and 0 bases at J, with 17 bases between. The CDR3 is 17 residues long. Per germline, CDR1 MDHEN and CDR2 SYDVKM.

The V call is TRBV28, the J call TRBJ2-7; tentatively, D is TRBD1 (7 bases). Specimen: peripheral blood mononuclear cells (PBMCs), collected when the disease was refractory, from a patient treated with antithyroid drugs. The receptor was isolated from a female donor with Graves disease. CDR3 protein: CASSLPAGGSFSYEQYF. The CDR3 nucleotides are TGTGCCAGCAGTTTACCCGCAGGGGGGTCTTTCTCCTACGAGCAGTACTTC.